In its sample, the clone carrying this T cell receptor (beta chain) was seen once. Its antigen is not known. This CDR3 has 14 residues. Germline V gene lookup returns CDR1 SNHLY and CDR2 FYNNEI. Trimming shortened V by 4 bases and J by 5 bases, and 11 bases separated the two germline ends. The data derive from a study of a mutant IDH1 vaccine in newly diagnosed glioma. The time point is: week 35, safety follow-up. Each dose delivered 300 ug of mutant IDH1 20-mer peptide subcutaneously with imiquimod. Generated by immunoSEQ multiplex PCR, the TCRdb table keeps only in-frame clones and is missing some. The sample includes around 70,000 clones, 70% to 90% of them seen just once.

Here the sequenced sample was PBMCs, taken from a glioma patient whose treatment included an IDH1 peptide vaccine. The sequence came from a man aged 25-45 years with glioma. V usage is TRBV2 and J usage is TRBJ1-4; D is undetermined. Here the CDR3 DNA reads TGTGCCAGCAGTGTTCGGCGGGAGAATGAAAAACTGTTTTTT. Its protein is CASSVRRENEKLFF.